These 5 T cell receptor beta chains came from one sample sequenced in a study of T cells after posttransplantation cyclophosphamide listed by TCRdb under 2016. Libraries were constructed by the immunoSEQ multiplex PCR assay. The immuneACCESS repertoire file appears here via TCRdb, limited to in-frame rearrangements. These files lack a portion of the clones; in checked studies, under half of the deficit traces to unresolved V genes, and the cause of the others is not known. The table puts approximately 25,000 clones in this sample, none counted just once. Less than 2% of the sample is taken by the ten largest. The treatment or condition label corresponds to: high-dose cyclophosphamide on days +3 and +4 as single-agent GVHD prophylaxis. Busulfan and fludarabine conditioning, a related or unrelated marrow graft, and cyclophosphamide on days +3 and +4 were given to PTCy patients. This sample comprised PBMCs, obtained after allogeneic stem cell transplant with posttransplant cyclophosphamide. The receptors were sampled from a male patient younger than 35 who received an allogeneic stem cell transplant from a related donor, was CMV-positive, and had no GVHD. Some T cells may have been brought in with the graft after a transplant.

The table lists this clone with many counts. The rearrangement uses TRBV5-6 and TRBJ2-1; 8 bases are shared with TRBD2. The CDR3 contains 18 residues. CDR1 is SGHDT, CDR2 YYEEEE, per germline. V dropped 2 bases and J dropped 2; count of bases not matched to a gene: 12. DNA for the CDR3: TGTGCCAGCAGCTTTCGAATAGCGGGGAGCCCTACCTACAATGAGCAGTTCTTC. Translated, it gives CASSFRIAGSPTYNEQFF.

In this sample, this clone turned up many times. This chain links TRBV29-1 with TRBJ2-7; a weak D match, TRBD1 (5 bases). Germline V gives CDR1 SQVTM, CDR2 ANQGSEA. The CDR3 runs to 13 residues. Between the trimmed V and J ends, which lost 1 base and 5 bases, there was a span of 12 bases. As DNA, the CDR3 is TGCAGCGTTGAAGGTACCAGGGTGAACGAGCAGTACTTC. Amino acids: CSVEGTRVNEQYF.

The sample holds many counts of this clone. The genes are TRBV28 and TRBJ1-1; no definite D call. This CDR3 has 13 residues. Germline-derived CDR1 and CDR2 are MDHEN and SYDVKM. Trimming left V 6 bases short and J 6 bases short, with 14 bases between. The chain's CDR3 is CASSSWRSAEAFF. The CDR3 DNA reads as TGTGCCAGCAGCTCCTGGAGGTCGGCTGAAGCTTTCTTT.

In its sample, this clone was seen many times. The genes are TRBV4-2 and TRBJ2-7; a weak D match, TRBD2 (5 bases). Trimming cost V 7 bases and J 2 bases, with 15 bases left between them. In germline, CDR1 is LGHNA, CDR2 YNFKEQ. This CDR3 region has 14 residues. CDR3 in DNA: TGTGCCAGCAACCCGACCGGGAACACCTACGAGCAGTACTTC. Its protein is CASNPTGNTYEQYF.

This clone occurred many times. The chain is built from TRBV4-1 and TRBJ1-2; D is undetermined. Trimming stripped 0 bases from V and 7 bases from J, with 12 bases between. The CDR3 length is 14 residues. Germline CDR1 is MGHRA and CDR2 is YSYEKL. The CDR3 sequence is CASSQETPAGGYTF. In nucleotides, the CDR3 is TGCGCCAGCAGCCAAGAAACCCCGGCGGGTGGCTACACCTTC.